Listed below are T cell receptor beta chains from one sample, sequenced in a study of CD8 T cells in ankylosing spondylitis. TCRdb redid the calling of the 5' RACE reads with MiXCR, one entry per CDR3 protein. Among around 440,000 distinct CDR3 sequences listed, 17% were seen once. The specimen sequenced was blood, either unsorted or a sorted T cell fraction (not recorded which). The origin of the receptors is a male donor with ankylosing spondylitis. Each CDR3 is given with its conserved first and last residue. A D gene is named only where the DNA matches it firmly. The listing skips clone size in some rows; elsewhere it reads once, few, many or a size class.

size: few; D: TRBD1; J: TRBJ1-2; V: TRBV7-2; DNA: TGTGCCAGCAGCTTCAAGGGGGCCCCTAACTATGGCTACACCTTC; CDR3: CASSFKGAPNYGYTF
size: few; D: .; J: TRBJ2-1; V: TRBV19; DNA: TGTGCCAGTAGTATATTCCGTTCTGAGGAGCAGTTCTTC; CDR3: CASSIFRSEEQFF
size: few; D: .; J: TRBJ1-2; V: TRBV5-1; DNA: TGCGCCAGCAGCTCCCCCGTGGGGGGTCCGAATTCTAACTATGGCTACACCTTC; CDR3: CASSSPVGGPNSNYGYTF
size: many; D: .; J: TRBJ1-1; V: TRBV10-3; DNA: TGTGCCATCGGTTCGACCCGGGGTGAGACTTTCTTT; CDR3: CAIGSTRGETFF
size: many; D: .; J: TRBJ2-3; V: TRBV12-3/TRBV12-4; DNA: TGTGCCAGCAAAGCCGGAACCACAGATACGCAGTATTTT; CDR3: CASKAGTTDTQYF
size: .; D: .; J: TRBJ2-2; V: TRBV4-2; DNA: TGTGCCAGCAGCCAAGAAGCTGGGGAGCGGCCTACACAGTGGGAGCTGTTTTTT; CDR3: CASSQEAGERPTQWELFF
size: .; D: .; J: TRBJ2-2; V: TRBV20-1; DNA: TGCAGTGCTAGTGGGGACACCGGGGAGCTGTTTTTT; CDR3: CSASGDTGELFF
size: .; D: .; J: TRBJ1-1; V: TRBV5-1; DNA: TGCGCCAGCGGGCGCACAACTATGAACACTGAAGCTTTCTTT; CDR3: CASGRTTMNTEAFF
size: few; D: TRBD1; J: TRBJ1-6; V: TRBV5-1; DNA: TGCGCCAGCAGGGGTCCTGGACAGGGGGATTCACCCCTCCACTTT; CDR3: CASRGPGQGDSPLHF
size: few; D: TRBD1; J: TRBJ2-7; V: TRBV4-1; DNA: TGCGCCAGCAGCCTCCAAGTCTCGGGACAGGCCTACGAGCAGTACTTC; CDR3: CASSLQVSGQAYEQYF
size: .; D: .; J: TRBJ2-5; V: TRBV7-9; DNA: TGTGCCAGCAGTTACACCCTCGGGACCACTGTAGAGACCCAGTACTTC; CDR3: CASSYTLGTTVETQYF
size: .; D: TRBD2; J: TRBJ2-5; V: TRBV7-2; DNA: TGTGCCAGCAGCTCTAGGTCGGGGGGGGGAGAGACCCAGTACTTC; CDR3: CASSSRSGGGETQYF
size: few; D: .; J: TRBJ2-7; V: TRBV29-1; DNA: TGCAGCGGCGCCACCGCCTACGAGCAGTACTTC; CDR3: CSGATAYEQYF
size: few; D: .; J: TRBJ2-3; V: TRBV9; DNA: TGTGCCAGCAGCGTAGGTAGCGGTTTCGATACGCAGTATTTT; CDR3: CASSVGSGFDTQYF
size: few; D: TRBD1; J: TRBJ1-2; V: TRBV5-1; DNA: TGCGCCAGCAGCGCCGGGACAGCCGATTATGGCTACACCTTC; CDR3: CASSAGTADYGYTF